This T cell receptor (beta chain) is from a study of shared clonotypes between healthy human individuals (dated by TCRdb to between 2020 and 2021). About the full investigation: Two women and a few men aged 18 to 49 years were included in the cohort. Blood TCR repertoires of a handful of healthy adults were deeply sequenced to estimate repertoire size and the extent of clonotype sharing between individuals. Different laboratories and diverse techniques were used to prepare libraries and sequence TCR repertoires, to increase sequencing depth and limit assay-specific biases. Leukapheresis yielded between about 0.85 and 10 billion PBMCs per donor. What the study reported, not specific to this receptor: Based on pairwise subsampling, the degree of clonotype sharing among donors was expected to be affected by sequencing depth. The small number of donors limited the genetic and exposure-history diversity represented. Sampling was restricted to blood, and TCR repertoires in tissue are likely to differ from TCR repertoires in blood.

Cut back by 8 bases and 1 base, the V and J ends lie 14 bases apart. Reading from cysteine to phenylalanine, the CDR3 counts 14 amino acids. Just CDR3 DNA is preserved here, 42 bases in frame from base 1. Taken from the germline V gene (reference sequence), the CDR1 and CDR2 loops are LNHDA and SQIVND. TCR CDR3 regions were amplified from genomic DNA by multiplex PCR using the deep immunoSEQ assay. For each cell subset, the extracted genomic DNA was distributed evenly across all wells of several immunoSEQ 96-well plates, and each plate served as one replicate. For unsorted PBMC, 250 to 300 ng of genomic DNA, equivalent to around 30,000 T cell genomes, went into each replicate PCR. Unsorted PBMC genomic DNA was sequenced across ten immunoSEQ deep assay plates. Purified libraries were measured with a Qubit 3.0 fluorometer, size-checked on a Bioanalyzer 2100, and measured again with the KAPA Library Quantification kit. Every immunoSEQ 96-well plate was sequenced on a dedicated single-read 150-cycle Illumina NextSeq 550 flow cell. The authors' pipeline ran thus. The immunoSEQ output contained only junctional sequences without quality scores, so filtering could not match that applied to full-length reads. Sequences were annotated with PyIR, a Python wrapper for IgBLAST v1.9, and V/J genes and CDR3 were assigned using IMGT germline references. Any read was removed if the V/J assignment was weak (E-value above 1e-6), the CDR3 was missing, or the read contained stop codons, out-of-frame junctions, or ambiguous translated residues. V3J clonotypes were defined as sequences sharing the same inferred V gene, J gene, and CDR3 amino acid sequence. Percentage overlap between repertoires was calculated by dividing the number of shared unique clonotypes by the size of the smaller repertoire. RTK rarefaction, the Chao1 estimator, and Recon v2.1 estimates of unobserved clonotypes were used to assess repertoire richness. TCRdb's version of the immuneACCESS table is confined to in-frame rearrangements and falls short of the full clone set. An unresolved V gene accounts for under half of the shortfall where checked; the remainder is of unknown origin. D and trimming come from the DNA, and the V and J calls and clone size come from that table. The sample data list about half a million clones, and about 85% of these were observed just once. Approximately 11% of the sample belongs to the ten largest clones.

In regard to this clone: What this receptor recognizes is not known. No base quality information exists; no much larger clone differs at one position.

The donors were healthy, HIV-negative adults who had no recently reported acute infections or vaccinations. Every donor was a Caucasian adult residing in Nashville, Tennessee, USA. In the unsorted samples, tens of millions of PBMCs were counted, and genomic DNA was extracted using the QIAamp DNA Blood Mini kit. Blood was obtained by leukapheresis, after which PBMCs were separated by Ficoll-Histopaque density gradient centrifugation and cryopreserved in liquid nitrogen vapor phase. The material sequenced was PBMCs. Here the chain combines TRBV19 and TRBJ1-1; the D gene is perhaps TRBD1, from 5 matching bases. The source is a woman aged 40 to 50 in good health. Some clones in this sample may be carry-over from other donors' samples. CDR3 reads: CASRQGEANTEAFF. At the DNA level, the sequence is TGTGCCAGTCGGCAGGGCGAGGCGAACACTGAAGCTTTCTTT.